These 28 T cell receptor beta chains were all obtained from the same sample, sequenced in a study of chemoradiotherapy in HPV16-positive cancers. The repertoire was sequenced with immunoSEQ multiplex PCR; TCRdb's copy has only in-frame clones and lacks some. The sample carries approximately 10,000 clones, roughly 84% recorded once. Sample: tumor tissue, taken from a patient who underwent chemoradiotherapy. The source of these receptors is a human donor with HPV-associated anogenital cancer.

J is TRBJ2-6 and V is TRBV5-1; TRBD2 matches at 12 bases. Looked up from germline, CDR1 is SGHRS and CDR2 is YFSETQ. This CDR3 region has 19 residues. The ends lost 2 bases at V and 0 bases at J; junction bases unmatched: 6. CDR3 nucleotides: TGCGCCAGCAGCTTATCTCCGGGACTAGCGGGCTCTGGGGCCAACGTCCTGACTTTC. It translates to CASSLSPGLAGSGANVLTF.

CDR3 residues: CASSPQDTETQYF. CDR3 nucleotide sequence: TGTGCCAGCAGCCCCCAGGACACCGAGACCCAGTACTTC. This chain joins TRBV9 and TRBJ2-5; TRBD1 might be the D (5 bases). The length of the CDR3 is 13 residues. Germline lookup yields CDR1 SGDLS and CDR2 YYNGEE. V was cut by 4 bases and J by 5 bases, with 12 bases left in between.

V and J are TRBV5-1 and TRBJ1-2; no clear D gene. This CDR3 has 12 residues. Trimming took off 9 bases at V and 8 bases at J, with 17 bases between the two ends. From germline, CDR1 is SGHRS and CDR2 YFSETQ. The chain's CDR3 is CANAAGPLGYTF. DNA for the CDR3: TGCGCCAACGCGGCCGGCCCGCTAGGCTACACCTTC.

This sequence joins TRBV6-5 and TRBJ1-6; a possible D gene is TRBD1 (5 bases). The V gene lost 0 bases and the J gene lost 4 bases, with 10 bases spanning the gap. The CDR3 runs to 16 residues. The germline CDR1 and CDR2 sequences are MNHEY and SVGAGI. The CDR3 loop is CASSYSPGRYNSPLHF. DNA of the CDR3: TGTGCCAGCAGTTACTCACCGGGACGGTATAATTCACCCCTCCACTTT.

The CDR3 loop is CASSLAGTGFPSYEQYF. CDR3 nucleotide sequence: TGCGCCAGCAGCTTGGCCGGGACTGGGTTTCCCTCCTACGAGCAGTACTTC. The J gene is TRBJ2-7, the V gene TRBV5-1; TRBD2 is a possible D gene (6 bases). This CDR3 contains 17 residues. V lost 0 bases to trimming and J lost 0 bases, with 16 bases between them. CDR1 is SGHRS, CDR2 YFSETQ, per germline.

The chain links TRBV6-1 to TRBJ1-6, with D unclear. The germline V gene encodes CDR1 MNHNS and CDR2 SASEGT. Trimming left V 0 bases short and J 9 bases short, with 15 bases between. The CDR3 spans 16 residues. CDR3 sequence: CASSEAAQARSSPLHF. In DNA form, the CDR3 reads TGTGCCAGCAGTGAAGCGGCCCAGGCCAGGAGTTCACCCCTCCACTTT.

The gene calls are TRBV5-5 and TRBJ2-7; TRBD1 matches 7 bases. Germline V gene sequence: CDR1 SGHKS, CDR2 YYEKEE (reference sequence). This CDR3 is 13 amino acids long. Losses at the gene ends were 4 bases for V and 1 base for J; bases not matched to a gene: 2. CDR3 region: CASSRDRSYEQYF. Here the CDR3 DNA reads TGTGCCAGCAGCCGGGACAGATCCTACGAGCAGTACTTC.

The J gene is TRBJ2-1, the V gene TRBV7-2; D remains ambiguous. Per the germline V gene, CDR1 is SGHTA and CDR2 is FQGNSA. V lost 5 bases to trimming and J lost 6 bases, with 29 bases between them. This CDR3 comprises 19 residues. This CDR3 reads CASSPPRRAKGRPSNEQFF. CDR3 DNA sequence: TGTGCCAGCAGCCCACCTCGCCGGGCTAAGGGAAGACCTTCCAATGAGCAGTTCTTC.

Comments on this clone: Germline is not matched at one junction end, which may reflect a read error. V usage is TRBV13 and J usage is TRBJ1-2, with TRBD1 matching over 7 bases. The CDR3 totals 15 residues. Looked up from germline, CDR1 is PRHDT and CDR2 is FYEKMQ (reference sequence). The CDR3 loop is CASSVGGGLRYGYTF. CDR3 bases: TGTGCCAGCAGCGTAGGAGGGGGCTTGCGGTATGGCTACACCTTC.

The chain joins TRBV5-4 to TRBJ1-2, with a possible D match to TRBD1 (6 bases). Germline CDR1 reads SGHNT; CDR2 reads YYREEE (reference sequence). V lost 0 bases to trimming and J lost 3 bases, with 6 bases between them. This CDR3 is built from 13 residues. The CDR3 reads CASSLDRDYGYTF. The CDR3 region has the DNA TGTGCCAGCAGCTTGGACAGGGACTATGGCTACACCTTC.

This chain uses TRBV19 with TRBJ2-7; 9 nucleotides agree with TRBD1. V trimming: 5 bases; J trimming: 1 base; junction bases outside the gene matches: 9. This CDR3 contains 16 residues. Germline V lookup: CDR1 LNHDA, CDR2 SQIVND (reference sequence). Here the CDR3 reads CASSRFSQGASYEQYF. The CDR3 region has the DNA TGTGCCAGTAGTCGCTTCTCACAGGGGGCTTCCTACGAGCAGTACTTC.

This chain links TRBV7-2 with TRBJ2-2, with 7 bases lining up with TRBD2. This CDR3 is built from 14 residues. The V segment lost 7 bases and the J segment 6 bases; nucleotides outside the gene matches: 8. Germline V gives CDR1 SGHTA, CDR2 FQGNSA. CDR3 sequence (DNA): TGTGCCAGCAAGTTGGAGCGGGAACCCGGGGAGCTGTTTTTT. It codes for CASKLEREPGELFF.

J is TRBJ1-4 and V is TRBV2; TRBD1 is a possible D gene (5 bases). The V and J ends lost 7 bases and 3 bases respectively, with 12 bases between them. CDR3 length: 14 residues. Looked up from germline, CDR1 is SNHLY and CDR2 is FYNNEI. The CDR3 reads CASKQTVANEKLFF. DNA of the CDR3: TGTGCCAGCAAGCAGACAGTGGCTAATGAAAAACTGTTTTTT. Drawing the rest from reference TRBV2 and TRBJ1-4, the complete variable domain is EPEVTQTPSHQVTQMGQEVILRCVPISNHLYFYWYRQILGQKVEFLVSFYNNEISEKSEIFDDQFSVERPDGSNFTLKIRSTKLEDSAMYFCASKQTVANEKLFFGSGTQLSVL.

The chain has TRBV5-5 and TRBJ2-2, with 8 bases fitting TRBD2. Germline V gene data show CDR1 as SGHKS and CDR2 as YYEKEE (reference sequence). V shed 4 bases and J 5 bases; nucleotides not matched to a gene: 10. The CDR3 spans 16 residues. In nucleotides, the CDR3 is TGTGCCAGCAGCCGTGTAGTGGCGGGAGGTACCGGGGAGCTGTTTTTT. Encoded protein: CASSRVVAGGTGELFF.

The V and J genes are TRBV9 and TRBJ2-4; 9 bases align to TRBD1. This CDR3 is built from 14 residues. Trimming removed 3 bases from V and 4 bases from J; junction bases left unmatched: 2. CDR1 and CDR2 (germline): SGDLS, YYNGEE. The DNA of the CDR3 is TGTGCCAGCAGCGCCGGGACAGGGAAAAACATTCAGTACTTC. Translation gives CASSAGTGKNIQYF. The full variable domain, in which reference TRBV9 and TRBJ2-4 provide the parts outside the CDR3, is DSGVTQTPKHLITATGQRVTLRCSPRSGDLSVYWYQQSLDQGLQFLIQYYNGEERAKGNILERFSAQQFPDLHSELNLSSLELGDSALYFCASSAGTGKNIQYFGAGTRLSVL.

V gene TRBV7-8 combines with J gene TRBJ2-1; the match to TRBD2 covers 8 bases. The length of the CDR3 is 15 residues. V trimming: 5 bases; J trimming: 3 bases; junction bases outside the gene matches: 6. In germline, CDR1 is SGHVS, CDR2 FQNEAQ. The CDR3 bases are TGTGCCAGCAGCAAAACTAGCGGCATCTACAATGAGCAGTTCTTC. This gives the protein CASSKTSGIYNEQFF.

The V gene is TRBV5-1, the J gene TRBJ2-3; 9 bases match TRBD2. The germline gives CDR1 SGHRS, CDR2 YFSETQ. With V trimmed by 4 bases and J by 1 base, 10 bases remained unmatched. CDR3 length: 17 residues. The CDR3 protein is CASSQPGSGGRTDTQYF. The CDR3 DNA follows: TGCGCCAGCAGCCAACCGGGTAGCGGGGGTCGCACAGATACGCAGTATTTT.

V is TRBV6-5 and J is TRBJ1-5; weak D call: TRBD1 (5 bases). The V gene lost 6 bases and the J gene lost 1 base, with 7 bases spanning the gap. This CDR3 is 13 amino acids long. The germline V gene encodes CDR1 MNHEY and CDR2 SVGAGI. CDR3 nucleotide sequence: TGTGCCAGCAGACGGGACAGCAATCAGCCCCAGCATTTT. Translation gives CASRRDSNQPQHF.

The CDR3 loop reads CASSERGTGGYTF. CDR3 DNA sequence: TGTGCCAGCAGTGAGCGGGGCACGGGGGGCTACACCTTC. The chain is built from TRBV2 and TRBJ1-2, with D possibly matching TRBD1 (5 bases). The CDR3 is 13 residues long. Deletions cut 3 bases from V and 8 bases from J, with 13 bases between. The germline V gene encodes CDR1 SNHLY and CDR2 FYNNEI.

The chain's CDR3 is CASSLVRGYTEAFF. The CDR3 coding sequence is TGTGCCAGCAGCTTAGTGCGAGGTTACACTGAAGCTTTCTTT. The chain joins TRBV11-3 to TRBJ1-1; D is undetermined. The CDR3 runs to 14 residues. V was shortened by 1 base and J by 3 bases, with 9 bases between the two germline ends. Germline V gene sequence: CDR1 SGHNT, CDR2 YENEEA.

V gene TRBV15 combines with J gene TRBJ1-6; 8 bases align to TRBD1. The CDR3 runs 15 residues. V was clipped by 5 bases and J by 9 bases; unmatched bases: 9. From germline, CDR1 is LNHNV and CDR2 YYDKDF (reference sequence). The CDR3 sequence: CATSSGTGHRSPLHF. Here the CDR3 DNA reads TGTGCCACCAGCTCAGGGACAGGACACCGTTCACCCCTCCACTTT.

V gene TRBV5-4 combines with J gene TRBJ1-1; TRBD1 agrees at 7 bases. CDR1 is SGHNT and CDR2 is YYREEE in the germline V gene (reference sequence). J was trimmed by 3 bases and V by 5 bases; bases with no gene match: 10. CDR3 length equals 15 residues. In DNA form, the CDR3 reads TGTGCCAGCAGACCGGACAGGACGGTACACACTGAAGCTTTCTTT. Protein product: CASRPDRTVHTEAFF.

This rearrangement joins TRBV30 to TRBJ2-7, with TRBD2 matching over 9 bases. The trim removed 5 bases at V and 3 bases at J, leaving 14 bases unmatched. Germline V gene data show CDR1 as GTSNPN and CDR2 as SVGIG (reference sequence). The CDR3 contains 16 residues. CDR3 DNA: TGTGCCTGGTCGCGGGGGGGACCAGGGGAAGGCTACGAGCAGTACTTC. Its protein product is CAWSRGGPGEGYEQYF.

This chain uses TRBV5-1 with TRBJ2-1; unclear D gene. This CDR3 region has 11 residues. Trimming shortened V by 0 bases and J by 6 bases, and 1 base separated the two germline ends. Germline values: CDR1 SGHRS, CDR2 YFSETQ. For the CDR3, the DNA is TGCGCCAGCAGCTTGGGCAATGAGCAGTTCTTC. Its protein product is CASSLGNEQFF. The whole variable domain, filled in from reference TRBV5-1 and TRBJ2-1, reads KAGVTQTPRYLIKTRGQQVTLSCSPISGHRSVSWYQQTPGQGLQFLFEYFSETQRNKGNFPGRFSGRQFSNSRSEMNVSTLELGDSALYLCASSLGNEQFFGPGTRLTVL.

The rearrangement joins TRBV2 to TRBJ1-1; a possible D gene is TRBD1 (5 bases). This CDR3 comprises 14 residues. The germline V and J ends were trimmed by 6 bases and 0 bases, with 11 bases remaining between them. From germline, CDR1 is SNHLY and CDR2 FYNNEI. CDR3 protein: CASRPGNMNTEAFF. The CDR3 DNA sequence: TGTGCCAGCAGGCCAGGGAACATGAACACTGAAGCTTTCTTT.

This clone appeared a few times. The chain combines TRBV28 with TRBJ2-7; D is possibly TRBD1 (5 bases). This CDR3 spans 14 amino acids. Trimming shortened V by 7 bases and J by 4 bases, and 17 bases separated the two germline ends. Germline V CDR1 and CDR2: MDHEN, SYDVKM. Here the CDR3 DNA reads TGTGCCAGCAATTATGGGGCTTCTAGGTACGAGCAGTACTTC. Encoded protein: CASNYGASRYEQYF.

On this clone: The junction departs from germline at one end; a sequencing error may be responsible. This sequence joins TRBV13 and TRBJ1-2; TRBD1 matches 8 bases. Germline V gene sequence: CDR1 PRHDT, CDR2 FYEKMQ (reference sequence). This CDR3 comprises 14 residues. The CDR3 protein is CASSLGTGFYGYTF. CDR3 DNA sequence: TGTGCCAGCAGCCTAGGGACAGGATTCTATGGCTACACCTTC.

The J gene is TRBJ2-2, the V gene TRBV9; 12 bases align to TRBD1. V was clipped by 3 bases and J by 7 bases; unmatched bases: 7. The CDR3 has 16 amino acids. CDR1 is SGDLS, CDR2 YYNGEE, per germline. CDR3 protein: CASSARDRGQGGELFF. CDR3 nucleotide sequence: TGTGCCAGCAGCGCGAGGGACAGGGGGCAGGGCGGGGAGCTGTTTTTT.